A selection of T cell receptor beta chains follows, all from one sample in a study of cytomegalovirus exposure and HLA in healthy donors. TCRdb's table, derived via immunoSEQ multiplex PCR, lists solely in-frame clones and lacks some. This sample has about 200,000 clones; 73% occur once, and the top ten carry approximately 1.8%. Input material: PBMCs. Source of these receptors: a woman aged 25 to 39 in good health and CMV-seronegative. Both conserved end residues are part of each CDR3. The D gene is left open where the match is weak. Clone sizes are given selectively: once, few, many, or a class where the clone is expanded.

V gene	J gene	clone size	D gene	CDR3 protein	CDR3 DNA
TRBV30	TRBJ1-2	.	.	CAWSQDTRGIWGYTF	TGTGCCTGGAGCCAGGATACGCGAGGGATATGGGGCTACACCTTC
TRBV5-1	TRBJ2-7	.	TRBD2	CASSPVGGTSYEQYF	TGCGCCAGCAGCCCGGTAGGTGGGACTAGCTACGAGCAGTACTTC
TRBV7-9	TRBJ2-1	once	.	CASSSVRRPYNEQFF	TGTGCCAGCAGCTCGGTAAGGCGGCCCTACAATGAGCAGTTCTTC
TRBV2	TRBJ1-4	.	TRBD1	CASSATGGSNEKLFF	TGTGCCAGCAGTGCGACAGGGGGCTCTAATGAAAAACTGTTTTTT
TRBV19	TRBJ1-5	.	.	CASKQGLNQPQHF	TGTGCCAGTAAACAGGGTTTAAATCAGCCCCAGCATTTT
TRBV4-2	TRBJ2-7	.	TRBD1	CASSPDRGRPTEQYF	TGTGCCAGCAGCCCGGACAGGGGGCGTCCCACCGAGCAGTACTTC
TRBV6-4	TRBJ2-3	.	.	CATMTDFFNTDTQYF	TGTGCCACCATGACGGACTTTTTCAACACAGATACGCAGTATTTT
TRBV6-4	TRBJ2-1	.	TRBD2	CASSRSSGHNEQFF	TGTGCCAGCAGTCGATCTAGCGGTCACAATGAGCAGTTCTTC
TRBV7-3	TRBJ1-4	.	.	CASSPTPGEKLFF	TGTGCCAGCAGCCCTACCCCGGGGGAAAAACTGTTTTTT
TRBV15	TRBJ2-2	.	TRBD1	CATRKYTGGNTGELFF	TGTGCCACCAGAAAATATACAGGGGGGAACACCGGGGAGCTGTTTTTT
TRBV29-1	TRBJ1-1	.	.	CSVDAGTEAFF	TGCAGCGTTGACGCCGGCACTGAAGCTTTCTTT
TRBV7-2	TRBJ2-7	.	TRBD2	CASSLLFASGRAGYEQYF	TGTGCCAGCAGCTTACTTTTCGCTAGCGGGAGAGCGGGATACGAGCAGTACTTC
TRBV5-3	TRBJ1-1	.	.	CARSHSSGTEAFF	TGTGCCAGAAGTCACTCATCGGGAACTGAAGCTTTCTTT
TRBV5-1	TRBJ2-3	.	TRBD2	CASSLAVGGTQYF	TGCGCCAGCAGCCTAGCGGTCGGGGGGACGCAGTATTTT
TRBV27	TRBJ1-4	.	TRBD1	CASRGTGVNGKLFF	TGTGCCAGCAGGGGCACAGGGGTGAACGGAAAACTGTTTTTT
TRBV4-1	TRBJ2-7	.	TRBD2	CASSQKTSGGGYYEQYF	TGCGCCAGCAGCCAGAAAACTAGCGGGGGGGGATATTACGAGCAGTACTTC
TRBV19	TRBJ1-2	.	.	CASSTGTGGYTF	TGTGCCAGTAGTACAGGGACTGGGGGCTACACCTTC
TRBV11-3	TRBJ1-1	.	.	CASSRGSNTEAFF	TGTGCCAGCAGTCGAGGATCGAACACTGAAGCTTTCTTT
TRBV25-1	TRBJ2-7	.	.	CASKLDTNEQYF	TGTGCCAGCAAATTGGACACAAACGAGCAGTACTTC
TRBV15	TRBJ1-1	.	TRBD1	CATSRDVSRQGGSTEAFF	TGTGCCACCAGCAGAGACGTCAGTAGGCAGGGGGGTAGCACTGAAGCTTTCTTT
TRBV9	TRBJ1-1	.	TRBD1	CASSLTGVDTEAFF	TGTGCCAGCAGCCTCACAGGGGTGGACACTGAAGCTTTCTTT
TRBV5-5	TRBJ2-7	.	.	CASSLVAYEQYF	TGTGCCAGCAGCTTGGTAGCCTACGAGCAGTACTTC
TRBV6-1	TRBJ2-2	once	TRBD1	CASSDRARTGELFF	TGTGCCAGCAGCGACAGGGCTAGAACCGGGGAGCTGTTTTTT
TRBV11-2	TRBJ1-3	.	.	CASSLLRSSGNTIYF	TGTGCCAGCAGCTTATTGCGGAGCTCTGGAAACACCATATATTTT
TRBV20-1	TRBJ2-3	few	.	CSAKINTQYF	TGCAGTGCTAAAATCAATACGCAGTATTTT
TRBV1	TRBJ1-2	few	.	CTSSPQPEDRGLCGYTF	TGCACCAGCAGCCCTCAGCCCGAGGACAGGGGGCTCTGTGGCTACACCTTC
TRBV4-1	TRBJ1-3	.	.	CASSQHRPTVLSSGNTIYF	TGCGCCAGCAGCCAACATCGTCCGACAGTACTTAGCTCTGGAAACACCATATATTTT
TRBV7-2	TRBJ2-1	.	TRBD1	CASSLGDRGPYNEQFF	TGTGCCAGCAGCTTAGGGGACAGGGGACCCTACAATGAGCAGTTCTTC
TRBV18	TRBJ2-6	.	TRBD1	CASSPRDRTFSGANVLTF	TGTGCCAGCTCACCCCGGGACAGGACCTTCTCTGGGGCCAACGTCCTGACTTTC
TRBV25-1	TRBJ2-3	.	TRBD1	CASSRTGRSTDTQYF	TGTGCCAGCAGCCGGACAGGAAGAAGCACAGATACGCAGTATTTT
TRBV5-6	TRBJ1-1	.	TRBD1	CASSLRTGTLNTEAFF	TGTGCCAGCAGCTTGAGGACAGGGACCTTGAACACTGAAGCTTTCTTT
TRBV11-3	TRBJ1-5	.	TRBD1	CASSLDPRTGGPYQPQHF	TGTGCCAGCAGCTTAGACCCGAGGACAGGGGGTCCCTATCAGCCCCAGCATTTT
TRBV11-2	TRBJ2-7	.	TRBD1	CASSFDRGLYEQYF	TGTGCCAGCAGTTTTGACAGGGGGCTCTACGAGCAGTACTTC
TRBV4-1	TRBJ2-7	.	TRBD2	CASSQGLAGGLSPYEQYF	TGCGCCAGCAGCCAAGGTTTAGCGGGGGGCCTTTCTCCCTACGAGCAGTACTTC
TRBV6-5	TRBJ2-3	few	.	CASSRDFTDTQYF	TGTGCCAGCAGCCGGGACTTCACAGATACGCAGTATTTT
TRBV21-1	TRBJ2-5	once	.	CASSKEILQGDRETQYF	TGTGCCAGCAGCAAAGAAATCCTACAGGGTGATAGGGAGACCCAGTACTTC
TRBV12-2	TRBJ1-5	.	.	CASRLGWAGEGDQPQHF	TGTGCAAGTCGCTTAGGGTGGGCAGGGGAAGGGGATCAGCCCCAGCATTTT
TRBV9	TRBJ1-2	.	TRBD1	CASSPRTGWARGYTF	TGTGCCAGCAGCCCTCGGACAGGGTGGGCGAGAGGCTACACCTTC
TRBV19	TRBJ1-2	.	.	CASSNSRNYGYTF	TGTGCCAGTAGTAATTCCAGAAACTATGGCTACACCTTC
TRBV2	TRBJ2-2	.	.	CASRTAGSNTGELFF	TGTGCCAGCAGGACGGCAGGGTCGAACACCGGGGAGCTGTTTTTT
TRBV5-6	TRBJ1-1	.	.	CASSSGYQLNTEAFF	TGTGCCAGCAGCTCGGGTTACCAGTTGAACACTGAAGCTTTCTTT
TRBV27	TRBJ1-6	few	.	CASSSGPRGTPTTLKSNSPLHF	TGTGCCAGCAGTTCCGGGCCCCGAGGGACTCCAACCACTTTAAAGTCCAATTCACCCCTCCACTTT
TRBV27	TRBJ2-7	.	TRBD1	CASSLWGGQGAYEQYF	TGTGCCAGCAGTTTATGGGGCGGACAGGGCGCCTACGAGCAGTACTTC
TRBV21-1	TRBJ1-5	.	.	CASSNMARDRGQPQHF	TGTGCCAGCAGCAACATGGCCCGGGACAGGGGTCAGCCCCAGCATTTT
TRBV7-3	TRBJ2-3	.	.	CASSPGLITDTQYF	TGTGCCAGCAGCCCCGGTCTAATCACAGATACGCAGTATTTT
TRBV21-1	TRBJ2-2	once	.	CASSPWGEGTGELFF	.
TRBV7-2	TRBJ2-5	few	TRBD2	CASSPGAAPRGAQYF	TGTGCCAGCAGCCCCGGGGCGGCCCCGCGGGGGGCCCAGTACTTC
TRBV7-9	TRBJ2-1	.	.	CASSNRGSRNEQFF	TGTGCCAGCAGCAATAGGGGGAGTCGGAATGAGCAGTTCTTC
TRBV19	TRBJ2-7	.	TRBD1	CASSIGTGLYEQYF	TGTGCCAGTAGTATCGGGACAGGGCTCTACGAGCAGTACTTC
TRBV19	TRBJ2-3	few	.	CASTTGGLSTDTQYF	TGTGCCAGTACCACGGGTGGACTTAGCACAGATACGCAGTATTTT
TRBV7-9	TRBJ2-1	few	TRBD2	CSSSPRGVGTSGRNEQFF	TGTTCCAGCAGCCCTAGAGGCGTCGGCACTAGCGGGAGGAATGAGCAGTTCTTC
TRBV2	TRBJ2-3	.	TRBD2	CASKSGEVTDTQYF	TGTGCCAGCAAAAGCGGGGAGGTCACAGATACGCAGTATTTT